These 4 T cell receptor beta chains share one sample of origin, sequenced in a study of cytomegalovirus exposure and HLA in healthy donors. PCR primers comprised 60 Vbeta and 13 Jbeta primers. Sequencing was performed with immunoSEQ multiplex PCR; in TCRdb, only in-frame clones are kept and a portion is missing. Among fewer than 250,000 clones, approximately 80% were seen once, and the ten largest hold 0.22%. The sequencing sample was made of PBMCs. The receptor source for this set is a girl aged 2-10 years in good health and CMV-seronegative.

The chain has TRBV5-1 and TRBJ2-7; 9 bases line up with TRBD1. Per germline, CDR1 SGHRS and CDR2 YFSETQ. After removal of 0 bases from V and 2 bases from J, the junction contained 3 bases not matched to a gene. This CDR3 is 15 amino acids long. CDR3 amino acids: CASSLDGQGPYEQYF. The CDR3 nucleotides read TGCGCCAGCAGCTTGGACGGACAGGGGCCCTACGAGCAGTACTTC.

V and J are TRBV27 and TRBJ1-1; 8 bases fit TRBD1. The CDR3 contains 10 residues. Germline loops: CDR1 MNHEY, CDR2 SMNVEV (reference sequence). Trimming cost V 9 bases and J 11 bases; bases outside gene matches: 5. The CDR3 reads CARPGQEAFF. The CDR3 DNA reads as TGTGCCAGACCGGGACAGGAGGCTTTCTTT.

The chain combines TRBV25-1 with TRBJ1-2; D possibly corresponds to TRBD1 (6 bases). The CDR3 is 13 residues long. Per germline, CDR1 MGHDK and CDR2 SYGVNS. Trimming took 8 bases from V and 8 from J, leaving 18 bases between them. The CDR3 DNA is TGTGCCAGCGGACAACAGGGCGGACAGGGCTACACCTTC. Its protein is CASGQQGGQGYTF.

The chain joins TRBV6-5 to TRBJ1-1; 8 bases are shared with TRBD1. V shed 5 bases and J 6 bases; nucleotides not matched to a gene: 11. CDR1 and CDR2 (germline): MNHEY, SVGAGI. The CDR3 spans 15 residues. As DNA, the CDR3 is TGTGCCAGCAGTCGCCGGGACAGGTTCTCCCCTGAAGCTTTCTTT. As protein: CASSRRDRFSPEAFF.